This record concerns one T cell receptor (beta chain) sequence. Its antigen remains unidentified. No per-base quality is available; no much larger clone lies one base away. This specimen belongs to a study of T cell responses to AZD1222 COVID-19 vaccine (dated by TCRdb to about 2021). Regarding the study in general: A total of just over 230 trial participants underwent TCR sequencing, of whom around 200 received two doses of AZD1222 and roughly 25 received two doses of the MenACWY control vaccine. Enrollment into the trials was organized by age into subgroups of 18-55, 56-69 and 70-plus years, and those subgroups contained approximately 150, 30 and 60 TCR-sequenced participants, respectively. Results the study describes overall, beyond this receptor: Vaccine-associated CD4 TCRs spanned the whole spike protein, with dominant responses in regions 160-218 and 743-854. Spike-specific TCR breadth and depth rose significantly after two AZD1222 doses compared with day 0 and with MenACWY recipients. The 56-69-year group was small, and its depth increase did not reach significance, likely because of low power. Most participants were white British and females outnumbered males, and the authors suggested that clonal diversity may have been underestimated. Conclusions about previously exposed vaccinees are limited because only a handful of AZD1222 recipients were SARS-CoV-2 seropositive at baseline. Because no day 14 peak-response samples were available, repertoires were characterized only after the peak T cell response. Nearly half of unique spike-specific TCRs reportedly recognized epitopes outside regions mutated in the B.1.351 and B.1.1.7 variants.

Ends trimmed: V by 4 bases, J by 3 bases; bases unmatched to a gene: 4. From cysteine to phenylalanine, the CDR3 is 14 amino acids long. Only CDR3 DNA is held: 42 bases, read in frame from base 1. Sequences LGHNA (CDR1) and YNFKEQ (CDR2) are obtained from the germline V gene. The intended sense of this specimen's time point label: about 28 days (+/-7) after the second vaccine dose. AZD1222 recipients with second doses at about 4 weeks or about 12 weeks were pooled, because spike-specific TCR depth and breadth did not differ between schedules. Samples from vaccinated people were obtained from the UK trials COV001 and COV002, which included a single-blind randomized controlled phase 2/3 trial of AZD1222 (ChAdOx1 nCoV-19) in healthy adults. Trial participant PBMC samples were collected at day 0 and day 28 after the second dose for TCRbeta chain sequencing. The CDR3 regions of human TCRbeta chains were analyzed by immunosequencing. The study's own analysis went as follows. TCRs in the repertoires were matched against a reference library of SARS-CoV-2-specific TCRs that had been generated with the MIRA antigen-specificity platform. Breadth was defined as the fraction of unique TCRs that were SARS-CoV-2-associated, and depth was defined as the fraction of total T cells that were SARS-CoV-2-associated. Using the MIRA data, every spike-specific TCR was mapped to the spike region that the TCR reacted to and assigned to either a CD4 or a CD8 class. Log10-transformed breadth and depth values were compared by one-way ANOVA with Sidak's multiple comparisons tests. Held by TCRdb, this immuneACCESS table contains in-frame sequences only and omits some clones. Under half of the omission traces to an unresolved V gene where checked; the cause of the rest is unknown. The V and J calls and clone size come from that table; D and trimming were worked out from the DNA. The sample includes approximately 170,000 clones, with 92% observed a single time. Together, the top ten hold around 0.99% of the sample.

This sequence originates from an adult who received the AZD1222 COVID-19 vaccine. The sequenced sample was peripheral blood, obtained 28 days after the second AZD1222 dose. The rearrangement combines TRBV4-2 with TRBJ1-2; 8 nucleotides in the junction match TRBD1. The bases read TGTGCCAGCAGCCCAGGACAGGGCTACTATGGCTACACCTTC. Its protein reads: CASSPGQGYYGYTF.